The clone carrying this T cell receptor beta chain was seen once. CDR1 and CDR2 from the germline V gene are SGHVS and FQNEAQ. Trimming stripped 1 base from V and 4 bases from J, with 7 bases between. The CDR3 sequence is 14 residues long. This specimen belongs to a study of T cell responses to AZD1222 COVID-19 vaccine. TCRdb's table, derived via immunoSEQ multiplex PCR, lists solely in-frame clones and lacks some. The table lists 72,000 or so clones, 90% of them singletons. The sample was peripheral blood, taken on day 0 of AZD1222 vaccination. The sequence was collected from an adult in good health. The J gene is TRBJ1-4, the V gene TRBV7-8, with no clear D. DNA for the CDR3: TGTGCCAGCAGCTTAGAGGCATATAATGAAAAACTGTTTTTT. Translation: CASSLEAYNEKLFF.